One and the same sample provided the 12 T cell receptor beta chains below, sequenced in a study of T cells in Graves' hyperthyroidism and ophthalmopathy. RNA transcripts yielded amplified TCR beta CDR3 regions. First-round RT-PCR of the TCR CDR3 relied on the HTBI primer set. Each CDR3 protein gets one entry after TCRdb re-called the multiplex PCR reads with MiXCR. The sample contains fewer than 400,000 distinct CDR3 sequences, 15% to 19% of which appear only once. Sequencing was performed on blood. These receptors were collected from a woman aged 18-30 years with Graves' hyperthyroidism that later progressed to Graves' ophthalmopathy.

This clonotype was counted many times. The rearrangement links TRBV18 to TRBJ2-1, with 9 bases lining up with TRBD2. Germline V gene data show CDR1 as KGHSH and CDR2 as LQKENI. This CDR3 spans 17 amino acids. V gave up 0 bases and J gave up 8 bases; unmatched junction bases: 11. The CDR3 region has the DNA TGTGCCAGCTCACCACCGTTCGCGGGAGGGCCCTCCGATGAGCAGTTCTTC. Amino acids: CASSPPFAGGPSDEQFF.

The table lists this clonotype with many counts. The chain uses TRBV28 and TRBJ1-2; D possibly corresponds to TRBD1 (6 bases). V lost 5 bases and J 5 bases, leaving 15 bases between the germline ends. Germline lookup yields CDR1 MDHEN and CDR2 SYDVKM. The CDR3 has 14 amino acids. For the CDR3, the DNA is TGTGCCAGCAGTACAGGGAGGGCCGCTTATGGCTACACCTTC. It encodes CASSTGRAAYGYTF.

This clonotype was recorded many times. This chain uses TRBV6-1 with TRBJ1-2; no clear D. Trimming removed 3 bases at V and 8 bases at J, with 13 bases between. The CDR3 runs 13 residues. The germline gives CDR1 MNHNS, CDR2 SASEGT. The CDR3 sequence is CASSDMTPVGYTF. CDR3 coding DNA: TGTGCCAGCAGTGACATGACCCCGGTGGGCTACACCTTC.

At least ten counts were recorded for this clonotype. The chain couples TRBV14 to TRBJ2-7; 7 nucleotides agree with TRBD2. CDR1 and CDR2 from the germline V gene are SGHDN and FVKESK. V dropped 0 bases and J dropped 2; count of bases not matched to a gene: 7. This CDR3 region has 16 residues. This CDR3 is CASSQDLLLAPYEQYF. In nucleotides, the CDR3 is TGTGCCAGCAGCCAAGATCTTTTACTAGCGCCCTACGAGCAGTACTTC.

This clonotype was found a few times. CDR3 sequence (DNA): TGTGCCAGCAGCTTCCGACAGGGGGTTTTCGCGGAGACCCAGTACTTC. Amino acid sequence: CASSFRQGVFAETQYF. The chain combines TRBV7-2 with TRBJ2-5; 9 nucleotides line up with TRBD1. Germline loops: CDR1 SGHTA, CDR2 FQGNSA. The CDR3 is 16 amino acids. The V and J ends lost 3 bases and 5 bases, in that order; junction bases with no gene match: 10.

V and J are TRBV20-1 and TRBJ2-7, with TRBD1 identical over 8 bases. V shed 5 bases, J shed 4 bases, and the junction held 4 bases outside the gene matches. The CDR3 contains 12 residues. Germline CDR1 reads DFQATT; CDR2 reads SNEGSKA (reference sequence). The CDR3 DNA sequence: TGCAGTGCTGGACAGGGCAAGTACGAGCAGTACTTC. Protein sequence: CSAGQGKYEQYF.

This clonotype was seen ten or more times. V gene TRBV30 combines with J gene TRBJ2-7; D is perhaps TRBD1 (6 bases). The V end was cut by 0 bases, the J end by 2 bases, with 8 bases between. The CDR3 spans 13 residues. Germline V gene sequence: CDR1 GTSNPN, CDR2 SVGIG (reference sequence). The CDR3 loop is CAWSVGTPYEQYF. The CDR3 bases are TGTGCCTGGAGTGTAGGGACACCCTACGAGCAGTACTTC. Combining the CDR3 with reference TRBV30 and TRBJ2-7 gives the whole variable domain SQTIHQWPATLVQPVGSPLSLECTVEGTSNPNLYWYRQAAGRGLQLLFYSVGIGQISSEVPQNLSASRPQDRQFILSSKKLLLSDSGFYLCAWSVGTPYEQYFGPGTRLTVT.

The V gene is TRBV6-1, the J gene TRBJ2-7; D is ambiguous. The CDR3 sequence is 12 residues long. The V and J ends lost 2 bases and 0 bases respectively, with 2 bases between them. Germline-derived CDR1 and CDR2 are MNHNS and SASEGT. This CDR3 is CASSENSYEQYF. CDR3 coding DNA: TGTGCCAGCAGTGAAAACTCCTACGAGCAGTACTTC.

The table lists this clonotype with a few counts. Given a much more abundant clone one base away, this may be a read error. The J gene is TRBJ2-7, the V gene TRBV15, with 10 bases aligning to TRBD1. The CDR3 totals 15 residues. CDR1 is LNHNV, CDR2 YYDKDF, per germline (reference sequence). CDR3 residues: CATSRGGQGNYERYF. CDR3 nucleotide sequence: TGTGCCACCAGCAGAGGGGGACAGGGGAACTACGAGCGGTACTTC.

CDR3 in amino acids: CASSPGQSGGFSYEQYF. The CDR3, as DNA: TGTGCCAGCAGCCCCGGACAGTCCGGCGGATTCTCCTACGAGCAGTACTTC. The chain employs TRBV5-4 and TRBJ2-7; tentatively, D is TRBD1 (6 bases). Germline V lookup: CDR1 SGHNT, CDR2 YYREEE (reference sequence). The V gene lost 4 bases and the J gene lost 0 bases, with 20 bases spanning the gap. The CDR3 is 17 amino acids.

The table lists this clonotype with many counts. The gene calls are TRBV7-2 and TRBJ2-7; D might be TRBD2 (6 bases). The V gene lost 6 bases and the J gene lost 0 bases, with 15 bases spanning the gap. Germline-derived CDR1 and CDR2 are SGHTA and FQGNSA. The CDR3 extends over 15 amino acids. The CDR3 here is CASRYTSTSSYEQYF. The CDR3 DNA reads TGTGCCAGCAGGTATACTAGCACAAGCTCCTACGAGCAGTACTTC.

This clonotype showed up just a few times. This may stem from a read error, because a much larger clone lies one nucleotide away. The V gene is TRBV29-1, the J gene TRBJ2-3, with TRBD1 identical over 8 bases. The CDR3 extends over 14 amino acids. V shed 5 bases, J shed 4 bases, and the junction held 8 bases outside the gene matches. Germline V lookup: CDR1 SQVTM, CDR2 ANQGSEA. The CDR3 reads CSVTGSGGADTQYF. CDR3 nucleotide sequence: TGCAGCGTTACCGGGTCAGGGGGCGCAGATACGCAGTATTTT.